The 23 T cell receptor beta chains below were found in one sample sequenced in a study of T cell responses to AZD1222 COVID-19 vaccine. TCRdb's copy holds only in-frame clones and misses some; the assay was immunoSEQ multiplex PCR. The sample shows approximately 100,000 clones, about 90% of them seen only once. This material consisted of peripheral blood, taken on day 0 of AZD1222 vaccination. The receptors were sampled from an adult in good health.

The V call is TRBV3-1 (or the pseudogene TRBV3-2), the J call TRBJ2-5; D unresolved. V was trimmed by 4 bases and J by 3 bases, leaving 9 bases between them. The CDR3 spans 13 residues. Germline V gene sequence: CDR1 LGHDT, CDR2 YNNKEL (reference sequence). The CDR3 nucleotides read TGTGCCAGCAGCCTGGGATGGGAAGAGACCCAGTACTTC. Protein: CASSLGWEETQYF.

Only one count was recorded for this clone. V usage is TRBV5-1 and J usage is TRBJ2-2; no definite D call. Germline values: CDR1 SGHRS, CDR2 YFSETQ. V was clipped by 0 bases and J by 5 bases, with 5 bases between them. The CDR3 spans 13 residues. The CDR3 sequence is CASSLVPTGELFF. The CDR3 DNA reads TGCGCCAGCAGCTTGGTCCCGACCGGGGAGCTGTTTTTT.

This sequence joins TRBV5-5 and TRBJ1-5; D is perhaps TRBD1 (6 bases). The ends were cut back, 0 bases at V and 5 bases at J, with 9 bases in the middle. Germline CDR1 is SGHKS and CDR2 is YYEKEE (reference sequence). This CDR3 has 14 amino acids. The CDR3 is CASSLAGEDQPQHF. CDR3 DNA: TGTGCCAGCAGCTTGGCAGGGGAGGATCAGCCCCAGCATTTT.

CDR3 sequence: CASSELAGTAYEQYF. DNA of the CDR3: TGTGCCAGCAGTGAGCTAGCGGGGACCGCCTACGAGCAGTACTTC. The rearrangement links TRBV2 to TRBJ2-7; 9 bases align to TRBD2. The CDR3 spans 15 residues. In germline, CDR1 is SNHLY, CDR2 FYNNEI. The V gene end was trimmed by 3 bases and the J gene end by 2 bases; junction bases not matched to a gene: 5.

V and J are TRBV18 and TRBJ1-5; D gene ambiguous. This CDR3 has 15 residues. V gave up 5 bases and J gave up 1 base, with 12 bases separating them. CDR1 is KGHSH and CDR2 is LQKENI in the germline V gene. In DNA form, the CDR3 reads TGTGCCAGCTCAATGCAGCAAACAAGCAATCAGCCCCAGCATTTT. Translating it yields CASSMQQTSNQPQHF.

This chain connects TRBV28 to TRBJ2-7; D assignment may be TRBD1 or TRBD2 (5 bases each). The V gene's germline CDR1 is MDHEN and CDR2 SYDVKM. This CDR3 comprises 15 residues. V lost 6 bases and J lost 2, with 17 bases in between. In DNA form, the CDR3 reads TGTGCCAGCAGCTCAGGGAGTGCGGCCCCCTACGAGCAGTACTTC. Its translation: CASSSGSAAPYEQYF.

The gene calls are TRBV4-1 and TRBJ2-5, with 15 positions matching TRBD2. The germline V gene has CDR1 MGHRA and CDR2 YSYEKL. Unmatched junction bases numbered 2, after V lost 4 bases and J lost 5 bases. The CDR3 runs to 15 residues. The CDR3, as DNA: TGCGCCAGCAGCCCTGGGACTAGCGGGGGGGAGACCCAGTACTTC. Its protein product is CASSPGTSGGETQYF.

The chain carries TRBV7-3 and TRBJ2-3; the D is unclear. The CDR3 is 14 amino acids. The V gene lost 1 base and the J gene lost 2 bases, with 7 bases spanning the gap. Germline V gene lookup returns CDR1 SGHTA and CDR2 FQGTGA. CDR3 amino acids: CASSLRPFTDTQYF. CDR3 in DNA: TGTGCCAGCAGCTTAAGGCCCTTCACAGATACGCAGTATTTT.

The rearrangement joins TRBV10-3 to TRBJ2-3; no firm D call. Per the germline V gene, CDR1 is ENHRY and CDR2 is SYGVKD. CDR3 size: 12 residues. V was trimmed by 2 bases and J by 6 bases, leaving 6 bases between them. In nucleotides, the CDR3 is TGTGCCATCAGTGAGCCCACTGATACGCAGTATTTT. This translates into CAISEPTDTQYF.

The CDR3, as DNA: TGTGCCAGCAGACCCTTCACAGCCGCCGGCTACACCTTC. It translates to CASRPFTAAGYTF. This sequence joins TRBV12-3 or TRBV12-4 and TRBJ1-2; no definite D call. The CDR3 extends over 13 amino acids. The germline V and J ends were trimmed by 6 bases and 8 bases, with 16 bases remaining between them.

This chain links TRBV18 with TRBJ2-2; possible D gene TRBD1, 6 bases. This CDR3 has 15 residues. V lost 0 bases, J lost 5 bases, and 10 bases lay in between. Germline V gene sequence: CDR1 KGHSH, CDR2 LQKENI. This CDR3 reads CASSPPGQRTGELFF. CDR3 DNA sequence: TGTGCCAGCTCACCACCTGGACAGCGTACCGGGGAGCTGTTTTTT.

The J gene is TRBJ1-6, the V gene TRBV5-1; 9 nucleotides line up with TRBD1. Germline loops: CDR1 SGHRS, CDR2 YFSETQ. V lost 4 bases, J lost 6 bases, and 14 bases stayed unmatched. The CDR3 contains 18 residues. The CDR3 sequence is CASSPQWAPGQGNSPLHF. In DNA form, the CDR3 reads TGCGCCAGCAGCCCCCAGTGGGCTCCGGGACAGGGTAATTCACCCCTCCACTTT.

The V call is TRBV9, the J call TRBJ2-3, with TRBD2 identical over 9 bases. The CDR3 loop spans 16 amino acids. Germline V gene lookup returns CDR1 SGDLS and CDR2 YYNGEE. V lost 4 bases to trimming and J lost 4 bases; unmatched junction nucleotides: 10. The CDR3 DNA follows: TGTGCCAGCAGCTTCGAGGGCGGGAGGGCGGCAGATACGCAGTATTTT. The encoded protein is CASSFEGGRAADTQYF.

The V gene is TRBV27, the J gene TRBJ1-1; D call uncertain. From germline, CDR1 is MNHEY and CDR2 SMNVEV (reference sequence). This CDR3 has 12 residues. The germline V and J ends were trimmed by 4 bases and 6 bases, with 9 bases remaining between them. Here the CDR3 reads CASSSFHAEAFF. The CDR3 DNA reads TGTGCCAGCAGTTCGTTCCACGCTGAAGCTTTCTTT.

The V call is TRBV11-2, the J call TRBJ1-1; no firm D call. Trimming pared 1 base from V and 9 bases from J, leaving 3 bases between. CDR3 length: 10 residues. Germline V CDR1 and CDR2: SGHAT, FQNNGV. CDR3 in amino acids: CASSLVQAFF. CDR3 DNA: TGTGCCAGCAGCTTAGTCCAAGCTTTCTTT.

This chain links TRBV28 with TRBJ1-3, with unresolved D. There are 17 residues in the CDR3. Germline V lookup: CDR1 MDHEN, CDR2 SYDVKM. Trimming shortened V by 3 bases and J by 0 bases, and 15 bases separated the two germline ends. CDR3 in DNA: TGTGCCAGCAGTTTTCAGGTCTCATCCTCCTCTGGAAACACCATATATTTT. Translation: CASSFQVSSSSGNTIYF.

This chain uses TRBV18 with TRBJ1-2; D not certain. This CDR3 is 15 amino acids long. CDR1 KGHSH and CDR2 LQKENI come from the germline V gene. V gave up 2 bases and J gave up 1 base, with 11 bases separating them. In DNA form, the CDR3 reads TGTGCCAGCTCACCAGGCACAGATAATAACTATGGCTACACCTTC. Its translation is CASSPGTDNNYGYTF.

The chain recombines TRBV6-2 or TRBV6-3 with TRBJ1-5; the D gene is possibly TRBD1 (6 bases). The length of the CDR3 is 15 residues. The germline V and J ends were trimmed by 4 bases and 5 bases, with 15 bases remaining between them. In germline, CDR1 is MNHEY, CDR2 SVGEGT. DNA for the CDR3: TGTGCCAGCAGTTCACCAGACAGGCCAGATCAGCCCCAGCATTTT. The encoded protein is CASSSPDRPDQPQHF.

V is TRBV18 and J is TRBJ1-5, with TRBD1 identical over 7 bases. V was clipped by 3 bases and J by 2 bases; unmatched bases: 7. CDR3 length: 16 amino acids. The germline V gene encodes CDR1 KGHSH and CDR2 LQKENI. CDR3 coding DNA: TGTGCCAGCTCACCCCCGGTCAGGGGGGGCAATCAGCCCCAGCATTTT. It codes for CASSPPVRGGNQPQHF.

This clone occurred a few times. The chain's CDR3 is CATSNRRDNNQPQHF. CDR3 in DNA: TGTGCCACCAGCAATCGCCGGGACAACAATCAGCCCCAGCATTTT. This chain joins TRBV15 and TRBJ1-5, with D perhaps TRBD1 (6 bases). V was pared by 4 bases and J by 3 bases, with 13 bases between. Germline CDR1 LNHNV, CDR2 YYDKDF (reference sequence). The CDR3 consists of 15 residues.

The CDR3 DNA reads TGTGCCAGCAGTGAACATGAGGGGTTACTCACTGAAGCTTTCTTT. Protein sequence: CASSEHEGLLTEAFF. J is TRBJ1-1 and V is TRBV6-1, with a possible D match to TRBD1 (5 bases). V was shortened by 2 bases and J by 4 bases, with 14 bases between the two germline ends. Germline V lookup: CDR1 MNHNS, CDR2 SASEGT. The CDR3 is 15 residues long.

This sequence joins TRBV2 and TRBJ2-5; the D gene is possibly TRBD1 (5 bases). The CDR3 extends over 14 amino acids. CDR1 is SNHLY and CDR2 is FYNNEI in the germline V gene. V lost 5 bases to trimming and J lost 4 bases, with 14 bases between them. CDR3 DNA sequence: TGTGCCAGCAGTCCGGTCACCCAGGGAGAGACCCAGTACTTC. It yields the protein CASSPVTQGETQYF.

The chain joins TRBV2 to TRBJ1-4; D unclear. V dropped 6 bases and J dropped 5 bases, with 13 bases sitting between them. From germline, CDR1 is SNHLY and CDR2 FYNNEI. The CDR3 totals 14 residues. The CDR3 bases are TGTGCCAGCAGGGGTGGTTCTAGCAATGAAAAACTGTTTTTT. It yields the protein CASRGGSSNEKLFF.